This record concerns one TCR beta chain sequence. Participants, about 18 to 100 years old, spanned some 23 US areas. Within the 2 weeks before study entry, each person in the exposed group met a COVID-19 case. The table came from immunoSEQ multiplex PCR; TCRdb's copy has only in-frame clones and leaves some out. The sample shows a few hundred thousand clones, approximately 91% of them seen only once. This CDR3 region has 17 residues. V was shortened by 0 bases and J by 5 bases, with 18 bases between the two germline ends. Germline values: CDR1 SGDLS, CDR2 YYNGEE. The sample belongs to a study of blood T cell repertoires in COVID-19.

The TCR sequence derives from a woman aged 40-49 years who had been exposed to COVID-19. The chain uses TRBV9 and TRBJ1-3; a possible D gene is TRBD1 (5 bases). The specimen was PBMCs or T cells enriched from blood (not recorded which). The CDR3 protein is CASSVGGRTSSRNTIYF. The CDR3 coding sequence is TGTGCCAGCAGCGTAGGCGGTCGGACAAGTAGCCGAAACACCATATATTTT.